The 26 T cell receptor beta chains presented below share a single source sample, sequenced in a study of regulatory T cells in long-lasting Graves disease listed by TCRdb under 2021. Library method: multiplex PCR. For sequencing, an Illumina HiSeq 4000 was employed. CDR3 regions were amplified by Arm-PCR with iRepertoire HTBI primers to construct TCR beta libraries. TCRdb reprocessed the public reads (quality trimming at Q25 with fastp, clone calling with MiXCR) and kept in-frame beta chains. For every CDR3 protein sequence, its rows merge into one entry that carries the most common genes and DNA. For this sample the table gives approximately 290,000 distinct CDR3 sequences, of which 20% to 25% were detected only once. The ten most abundant clones make up about 61% of the sample. The sample's time point label, in plain terms: persistent/refractory GD, antithyroid drugs over 5 years with positive TRAb. For both TCR sequencing and RNA sequencing, RNA was extracted from PBMCs using TRIzol.

The input for sequencing was peripheral blood mononuclear cells (PBMCs), taken when the disease was refractory, from a patient treated with antithyroid drugs. The receptors come from a female donor with Graves disease.

The chain couples TRBV20-1 to TRBJ2-1, with D possibly TRBD2 on 5 matching bases. The CDR3 covers 13 residues. The germline V and J ends were trimmed by 4 bases and 12 bases, with 19 bases remaining between them. From germline, CDR1 is DFQATT and CDR2 SNEGSKA (reference sequence). CDR3 residues: CSAISLGLLGQFF. CDR3 bases: TGCAGTGCTATATCTTTAGGACTTCTCGGGCAGTTCTTC.

This clonotype was recorded a few times. The chain combines TRBV20-1 with TRBJ2-2, with D perhaps TRBD1 or TRBD2 (5 bases each). This CDR3 is 16 amino acids long. The V gene's germline CDR1 is DFQATT and CDR2 SNEGSKA (reference sequence). The V gene lost 0 bases and the J gene lost 1 base, with 12 bases spanning the gap. The CDR3, as DNA: TGCAGTGCTAGAGATGCCGGGACGATGAACACCGGGGAGCTGTTTTTT. This gives the protein CSARDAGTMNTGELFF.

The genes are TRBV29-1 and TRBJ1-1, with D hard to call. CDR1 and CDR2 from the germline V gene are SQVTM and ANQGSEA. The length of the CDR3 is 10 residues. Between the trimmed V and J ends, which lost 7 bases and 3 bases, there was a span of 6 bases. The DNA of the CDR3 is TGCAGCGACGGCTACACTGAAGCTTTCTTT. This translates into CSDGYTEAFF.

The genes are TRBV7-8 and TRBJ2-7; the D call may be TRBD1 or TRBD2 (6 bases each). The germline V gene has CDR1 SGHVS and CDR2 FQNEAQ. The CDR3 runs 17 residues. The V and J ends lost 1 base and 5 bases respectively, with 21 bases between them. The CDR3 reads CASSLGLPLSGDNEQYF. The CDR3, as DNA: TGTGCCAGCAGCTTAGGGCTACCTCTATCGGGGGACAACGAGCAGTACTTC. Supplemented by reference TRBV7-8 and TRBJ2-7, the full variable domain reads GAGVSQSPRYKVAKRGQDVALRCDPISGHVSLFWYQQALGQGPEFLTYFQNEAQLDKSGLPSDRFFAERPEGSVSTLKIQRTQQEDSAVYLCASSLGLPLSGDNEQYFGPGTRLTVT.

The chain uses TRBV6-2 or TRBV6-3 and TRBJ1-4, with TRBD1 as a possible D gene (5 bases). In germline, CDR1 is MNHEY, CDR2 SVGEGT. Trimming left V 6 bases short and J 5 bases short, with 13 bases between. The CDR3 loop spans 14 amino acids. The CDR3 region has the DNA TGTGCCAGCAGCCTTGGACAAGAGAATGAAAAACTGTTTTTT. As protein: CASSLGQENEKLFF.

This clonotype was seen a few times. This chain links TRBV28 with TRBJ1-5, with no clear D. This CDR3 has 15 amino acids. V lost 2 bases and J 5 bases, leaving 13 bases between the germline ends. Germline values: CDR1 MDHEN, CDR2 SYDVKM. CDR3 DNA: TGTGCCAGCAGTTTAGAAGGTCTTGGCGATCAGCCCCAGCATTTT. As protein: CASSLEGLGDQPQHF.

This clonotype came up many times. V and J are TRBV6-1 and TRBJ2-7; D is ambiguous. Trimming removed 5 bases at V and 3 bases at J, with 8 bases between. This CDR3 contains 12 residues. Germline CDR1 is MNHNS and CDR2 is SASEGT. The CDR3 region has the DNA TGTGCCAGCAGTCGGTCAGACTACGAGCAGTACTTC. This sequence encodes CASSRSDYEQYF.

This clonotype was seen a handful of times. The V call is TRBV5-1, the J call TRBJ2-7; TRBD1 agrees at 9 bases. The V gene's germline CDR1 is SGHRS and CDR2 YFSETQ. V was pared by 0 bases and J by 2 bases, with 3 bases of the junction left unmatched. The CDR3 loop spans 15 amino acids. CDR3 DNA sequence: TGCGCCAGCAGCTTGGGGGACAGGGCTCCCTACGAGCAGTACTTC. Translation gives CASSLGDRAPYEQYF. Combining the CDR3 with reference TRBV5-1 and TRBJ2-7 gives the whole variable domain KAGVTQTPRYLIKTRGQQVTLSCSPISGHRSVSWYQQTPGQGLQFLFEYFSETQRNKGNFPGRFSGRQFSNSRSEMNVSTLELGDSALYLCASSLGDRAPYEQYFGPGTRLTVT.

This clonotype was observed a few times. V and J are TRBV13 and TRBJ1-1; unclear D gene. V gave up 0 bases and J gave up 5 bases, with 10 bases separating them. CDR1 and CDR2 from the germline V gene are PRHDT and FYEKMQ (reference sequence). The CDR3 length is 14 residues. The DNA of the CDR3 is TGTGCCAGCAGCTTAGGCCATGGAGGGACTGAAGCTTTCTTT. It encodes CASSLGHGGTEAFF.

This clonotype was seen ten or more times. The chain is built from TRBV2 and TRBJ1-5; D is possibly TRBD1 (5 bases). The V gene lost 7 bases and the J gene lost 4 bases, with 14 bases spanning the gap. Germline values: CDR1 SNHLY, CDR2 FYNNEI. CDR3 size: 14 residues. This CDR3 is CASNPGPDNQPQHF. The CDR3 DNA sequence: TGTGCCAGCAATCCGGGGCCGGATAATCAGCCCCAGCATTTT.

This clonotype was counted at least ten times. The genes are TRBV7-2 and TRBJ2-5; 7 nucleotides agree with TRBD1. J was trimmed by 4 bases and V by 5 bases; bases with no gene match: 7. The CDR3 extends over 14 amino acids. CDR1 and CDR2 (germline): SGHTA, FQGNSA. The CDR3 loop reads CASSKETGVETQYF. The CDR3 DNA sequence: TGTGCCAGCAGCAAGGAAACAGGGGTAGAGACCCAGTACTTC.

This clonotype has a handful of counts. The gene calls are TRBV5-6 and TRBJ1-5; the D is unclear. Trimming removed 1 base at V and 3 bases at J, with 11 bases between. The CDR3 sequence is 15 residues long. Germline V CDR1 and CDR2: SGHDT, YYEEEE. CDR3 residues: CASSLRASVNQPQHF. DNA for the CDR3: TGTGCCAGCAGCTTGCGGGCCAGCGTCAATCAGCCCCAGCATTTT. Full variable domain (outside the CDR3, taken from reference TRBV5-6 and TRBJ1-5): DAGVTQSPTHLIKTRGQQVTLRCSPKSGHDTVSWYQQALGQGPQFIFQYYEEEERQRGNFPDRFSGHQFPNYSSELNVNALLLGDSALYLCASSLRASVNQPQHFGDGTRLSIL.

This rearrangement joins TRBV19 to TRBJ1-2; no clear D gene. The germline V gene has CDR1 LNHDA and CDR2 SQIVND (reference sequence). This CDR3 contains 12 residues. V was cut by 3 bases and J by 6 bases, with 8 bases left in between. CDR3 DNA sequence: TGTGCCAGTAGTATCGCCGGGGATGGCTACACCTTC. Amino acid sequence: CASSIAGDGYTF.

This clonotype was observed at least ten times. The V and J genes are TRBV12-3 or TRBV12-4 and TRBJ2-7; maybe TRBD2 (5 bases). The CDR3 runs 14 residues. V lost 6 bases and J lost 0, with 12 bases in between. In nucleotides, the CDR3 is TGTGCCAGCAGAGGTGCGGGTGGCTCCTACGAGCAGTACTTC. It codes for CASRGAGGSYEQYF.

In this sample, this clonotype turned up many times. The chain is built from TRBV28 and TRBJ2-2; no definite D call. The CDR3 has 13 amino acids. Germline CDR1 reads MDHEN; CDR2 reads SYDVKM. The V end was cut by 6 bases, the J end by 6 bases, with 11 bases between. In DNA form, the CDR3 reads TGTGCCAGCAGGGTTGGTGCGGCCGGGGAGCTGTTTTTT. Amino acid sequence: CASRVGAAGELFF.

This clonotype was recorded at least ten times. The rearrangement links TRBV6-1 to TRBJ1-1; no clear D. V gave up 7 bases and J gave up 6 bases, with 15 bases separating them. Germline values: CDR1 MNHNS, CDR2 SASEGT. CDR3 size: 13 residues. The CDR3 coding sequence is TGTGCCAGCACCCCATCGAAATGGTCTGAAGCTTTCTTT. Its translation is CASTPSKWSEAFF.

The genes are TRBV5-1 and TRBJ2-7; D remains unclear. V gave up 2 bases and J gave up 2 bases, with 11 bases separating them. Per the germline V gene, CDR1 is SGHRS and CDR2 is YFSETQ. The CDR3 extends over 14 amino acids. CDR3 bases: TGCGCCAGCAGCTTAATTGGCCGAACCTACGAGCAGTACTTC. Translation: CASSLIGRTYEQYF.

This clonotype was seen ten or more times. This rearrangement joins TRBV28 to TRBJ2-7; 8 bases match TRBD1. The J segment lost 6 bases and the V segment lost 3 bases, leaving 7 bases of the junction unmatched. The CDR3 is made up of 14 amino acids. Germline CDR1 is MDHEN and CDR2 is SYDVKM. The CDR3: CASSLGDRGGEQYF. For the CDR3, the DNA is TGTGCCAGCAGTTTGGGTGACAGGGGAGGCGAGCAGTACTTC.

The V gene is TRBV10-3, the J gene TRBJ1-3; perhaps TRBD1 as D (5 bases). The germline V and J ends were trimmed by 6 bases and 2 bases, with 11 bases remaining between them. Germline V gives CDR1 ENHRY, CDR2 SYGVKD. CDR3 length: 14 residues. As DNA, the CDR3 is TGTGCCATCAGGGAGGCAGGGCCTGGAAACACCATATATTTT. Amino acids: CAIREAGPGNTIYF.

This clonotype came up many times. The chain recombines TRBV6-5 with TRBJ2-7; tentatively, D is TRBD1 or TRBD2 (5 bases each). Germline V lookup: CDR1 MNHEY, CDR2 SVGAGI. The CDR3 is 15 residues long. The V and J ends lost 2 bases and 0 bases respectively, with 11 bases between them. The DNA for the CDR3 is TGTGCCAGCAGTTACGGGACGGAAAGCTCCTACGAGCAGTACTTC. Its translation is CASSYGTESSYEQYF.

There are many counts of this clonotype. The chain carries TRBV3-1 and TRBJ2-6; no firm D call. Trimming shortened V by 4 bases and J by 2 bases, and 18 bases separated the two germline ends. Germline V gives CDR1 LGHDT, CDR2 YNNKEL (reference sequence). The CDR3 has 18 amino acids. The chain's CDR3 is CASSPRPQLLPGANVLTF. CDR3 DNA sequence: TGTGCCAGCAGCCCGAGACCACAGCTCCTACCTGGGGCCAACGTCCTGACTTTC.

This clonotype is a singleton in its sample. The J gene is TRBJ2-1, the V gene TRBV27, with TRBD2 matching 7 bases. This CDR3 contains 13 residues. The V segment lost 8 bases and the J segment 4 bases; nucleotides outside the gene matches: 5. In germline, CDR1 is MNHEY, CDR2 SMNVEV (reference sequence). CDR3 in DNA: TGTGCCAGCTCGGGACTACTGTACAATGAGCAGTTCTTC. Its translation: CASSGLLYNEQFF.

In this sample, this clonotype turned up many times. V is TRBV20-1 and J is TRBJ2-7; possibly TRBD2 for D (5 bases). In germline, CDR1 is DFQATT, CDR2 SNEGSKA (reference sequence). The CDR3 is 15 residues long. V lost 6 bases, J lost 3 bases, and 21 bases lay in between. DNA of the CDR3: TGCAGTGCCCGCCTTACGGGAAGTGGGATCTACGAGCAGTACTTC. This translates into CSARLTGSGIYEQYF.

CDR3 amino acids: CASSLDRATDTQYF. Here the CDR3 DNA reads TGTGCCAGCAGTTTAGACAGGGCCACAGATACGCAGTATTTT. This chain uses TRBV12-3 or TRBV12-4 with TRBJ2-3; tentatively, D is TRBD1 (6 bases). The CDR3 covers 14 residues. V dropped 1 base and J dropped 2 bases, with 7 bases sitting between them.

Only a few counts were recorded for this clonotype. The gene calls are TRBV6-1 and TRBJ1-1; D is possibly TRBD1 (5 bases). Germline lookup yields CDR1 MNHNS and CDR2 SASEGT. V was cut by 8 bases and J by 1 base, with 23 bases left in between. The CDR3 consists of 17 residues. The CDR3 DNA reads TGTGCCAGCCATAAGGGGCCTATTGGGGTAGCGAACACTGAAGCTTTCTTT. This codes for CASHKGPIGVANTEAFF.

The rearrangement joins TRBV4-1 to TRBJ2-5, with TRBD1 matching over 9 bases. This CDR3 comprises 17 residues. The V gene's germline CDR1 is MGHRA and CDR2 YSYEKL. Trimming cost V 2 bases and J 4 bases; bases outside gene matches: 11. CDR3 loop: CASSQSPRTGATETQYF. The CDR3 DNA is TGCGCCAGCAGCCAAAGCCCACGGACAGGGGCTACAGAGACCCAGTACTTC.